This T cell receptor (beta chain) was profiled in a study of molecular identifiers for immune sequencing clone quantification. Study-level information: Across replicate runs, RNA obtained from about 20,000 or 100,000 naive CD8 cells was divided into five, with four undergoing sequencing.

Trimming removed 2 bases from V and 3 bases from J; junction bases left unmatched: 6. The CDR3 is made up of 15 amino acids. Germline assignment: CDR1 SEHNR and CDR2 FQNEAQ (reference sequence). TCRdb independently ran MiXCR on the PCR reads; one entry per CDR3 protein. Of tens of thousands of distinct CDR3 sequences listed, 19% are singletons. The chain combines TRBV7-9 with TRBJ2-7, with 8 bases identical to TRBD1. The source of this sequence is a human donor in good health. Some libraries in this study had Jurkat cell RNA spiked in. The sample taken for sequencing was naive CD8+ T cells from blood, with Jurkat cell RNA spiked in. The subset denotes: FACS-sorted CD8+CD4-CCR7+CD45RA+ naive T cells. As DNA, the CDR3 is TGTGCCAGCAGCTTACCGGGCAGGGGGCACTACGAGCAGTACTTC. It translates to CASSLPGRGHYEQYF.